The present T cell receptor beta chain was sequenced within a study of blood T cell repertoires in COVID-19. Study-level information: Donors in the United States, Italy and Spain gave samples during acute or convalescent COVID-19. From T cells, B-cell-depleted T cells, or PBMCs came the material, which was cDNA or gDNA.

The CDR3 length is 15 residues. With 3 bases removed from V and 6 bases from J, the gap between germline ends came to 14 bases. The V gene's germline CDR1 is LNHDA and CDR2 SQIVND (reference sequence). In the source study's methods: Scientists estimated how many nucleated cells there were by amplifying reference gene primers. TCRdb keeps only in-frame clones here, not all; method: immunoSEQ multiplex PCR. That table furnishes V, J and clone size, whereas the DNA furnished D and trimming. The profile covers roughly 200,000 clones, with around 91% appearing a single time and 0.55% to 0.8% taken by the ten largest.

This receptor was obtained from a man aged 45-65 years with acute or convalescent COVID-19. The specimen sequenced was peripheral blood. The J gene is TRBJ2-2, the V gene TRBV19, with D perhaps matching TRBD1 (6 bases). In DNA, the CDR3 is TGTGCCAGTAGTATTGTTAGAAAGGGGGCCGGGGAGCTGTTTTTT. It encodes CASSIVRKGAGELFF.